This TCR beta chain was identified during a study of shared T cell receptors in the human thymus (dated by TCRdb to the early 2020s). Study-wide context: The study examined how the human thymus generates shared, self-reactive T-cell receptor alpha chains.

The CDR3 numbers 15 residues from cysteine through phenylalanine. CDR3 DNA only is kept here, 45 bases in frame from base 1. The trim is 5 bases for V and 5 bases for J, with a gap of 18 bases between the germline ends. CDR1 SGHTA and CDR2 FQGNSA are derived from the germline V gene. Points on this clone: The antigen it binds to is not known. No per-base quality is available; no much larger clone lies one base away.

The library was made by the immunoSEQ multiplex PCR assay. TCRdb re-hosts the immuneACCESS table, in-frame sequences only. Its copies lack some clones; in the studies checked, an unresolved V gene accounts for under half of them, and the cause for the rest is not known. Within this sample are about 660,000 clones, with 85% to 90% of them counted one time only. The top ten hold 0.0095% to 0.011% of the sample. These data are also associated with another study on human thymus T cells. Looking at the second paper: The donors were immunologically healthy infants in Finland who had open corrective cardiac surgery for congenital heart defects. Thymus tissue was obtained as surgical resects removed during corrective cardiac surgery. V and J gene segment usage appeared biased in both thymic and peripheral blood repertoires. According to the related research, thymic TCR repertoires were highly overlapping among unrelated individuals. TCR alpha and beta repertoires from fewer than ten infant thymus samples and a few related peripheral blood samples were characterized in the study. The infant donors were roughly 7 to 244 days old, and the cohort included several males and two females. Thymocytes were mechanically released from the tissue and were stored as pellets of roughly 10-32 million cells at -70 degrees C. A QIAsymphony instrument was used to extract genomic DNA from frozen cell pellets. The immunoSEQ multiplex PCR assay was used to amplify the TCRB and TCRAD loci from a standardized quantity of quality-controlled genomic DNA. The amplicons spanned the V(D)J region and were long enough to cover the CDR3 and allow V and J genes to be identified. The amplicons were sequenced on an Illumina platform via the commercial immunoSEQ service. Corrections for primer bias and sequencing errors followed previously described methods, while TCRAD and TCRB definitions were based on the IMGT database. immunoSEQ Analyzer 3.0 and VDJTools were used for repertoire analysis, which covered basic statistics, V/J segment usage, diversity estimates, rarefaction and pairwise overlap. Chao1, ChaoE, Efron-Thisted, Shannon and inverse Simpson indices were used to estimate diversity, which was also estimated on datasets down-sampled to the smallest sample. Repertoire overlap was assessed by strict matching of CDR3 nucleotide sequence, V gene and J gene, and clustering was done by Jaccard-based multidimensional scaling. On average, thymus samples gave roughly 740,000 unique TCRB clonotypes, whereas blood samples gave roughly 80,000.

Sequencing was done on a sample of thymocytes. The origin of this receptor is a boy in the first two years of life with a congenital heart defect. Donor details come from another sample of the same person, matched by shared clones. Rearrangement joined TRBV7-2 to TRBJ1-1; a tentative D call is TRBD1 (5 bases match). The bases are TGTGCCAGCAGCCCCGGGGGGGGTACGTGGACTGAAGCTTTCTTT. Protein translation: CASSPGGGTWTEAFF.